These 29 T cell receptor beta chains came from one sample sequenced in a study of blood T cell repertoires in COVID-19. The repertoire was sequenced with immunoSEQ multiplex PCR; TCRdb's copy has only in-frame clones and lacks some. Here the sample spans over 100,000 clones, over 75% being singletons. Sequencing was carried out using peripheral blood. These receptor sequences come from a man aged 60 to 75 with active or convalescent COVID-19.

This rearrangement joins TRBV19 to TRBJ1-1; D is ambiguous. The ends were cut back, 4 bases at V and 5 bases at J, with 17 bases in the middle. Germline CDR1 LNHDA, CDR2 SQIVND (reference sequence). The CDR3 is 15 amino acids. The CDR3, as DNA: TGTGCCAGTAGTACCCCCGGGTCAGTAGTGACTGAAGCTTTCTTT. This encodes CASSTPGSVVTEAFF.

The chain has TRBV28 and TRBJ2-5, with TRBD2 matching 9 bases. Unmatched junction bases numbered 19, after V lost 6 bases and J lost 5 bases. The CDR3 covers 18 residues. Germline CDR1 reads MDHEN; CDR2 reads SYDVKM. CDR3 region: CASRGTVAAAGGRETQYF. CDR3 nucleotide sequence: TGTGCCAGCAGAGGGACAGTCGCCGCCGCGGGAGGGCGGGAGACCCAGTACTTC.

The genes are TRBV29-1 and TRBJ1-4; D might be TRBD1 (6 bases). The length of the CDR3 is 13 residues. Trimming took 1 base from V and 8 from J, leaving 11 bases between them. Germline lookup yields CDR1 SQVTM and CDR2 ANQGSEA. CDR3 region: CSVEVQGSEKLFF. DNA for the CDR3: TGCAGCGTTGAAGTACAGGGTAGCGAAAAACTGTTTTTT.

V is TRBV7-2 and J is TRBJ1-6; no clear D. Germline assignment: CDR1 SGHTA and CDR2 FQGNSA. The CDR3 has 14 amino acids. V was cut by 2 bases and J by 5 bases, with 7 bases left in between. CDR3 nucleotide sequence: TGTGCCAGCAGCTTAAGGAGGGATAATTCACCCCTCCACTTT. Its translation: CASSLRRDNSPLHF.

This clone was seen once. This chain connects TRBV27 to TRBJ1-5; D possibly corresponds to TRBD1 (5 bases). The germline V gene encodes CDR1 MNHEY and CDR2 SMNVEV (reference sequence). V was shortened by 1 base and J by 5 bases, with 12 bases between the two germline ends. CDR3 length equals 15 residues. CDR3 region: CASSLFGGEYQPQHF. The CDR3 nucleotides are TGTGCCAGCAGTTTATTCGGAGGGGAATATCAGCCCCAGCATTTT.

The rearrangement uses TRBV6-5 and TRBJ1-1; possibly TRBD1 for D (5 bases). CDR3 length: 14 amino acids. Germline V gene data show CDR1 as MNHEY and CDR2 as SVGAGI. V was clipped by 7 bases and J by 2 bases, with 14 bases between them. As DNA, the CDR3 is TGTGCCAGCACCCGGGGGAACTTCAACACTGAAGCTTTCTTT. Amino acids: CASTRGNFNTEAFF.

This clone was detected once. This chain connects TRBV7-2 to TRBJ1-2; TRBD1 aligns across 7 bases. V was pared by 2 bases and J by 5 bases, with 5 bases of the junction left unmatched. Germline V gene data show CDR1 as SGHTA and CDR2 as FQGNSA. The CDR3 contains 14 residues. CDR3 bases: TGTGCCAGCAGCTTATGGTCACAGGGGTATGGCTACACCTTC. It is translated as CASSLWSQGYGYTF.

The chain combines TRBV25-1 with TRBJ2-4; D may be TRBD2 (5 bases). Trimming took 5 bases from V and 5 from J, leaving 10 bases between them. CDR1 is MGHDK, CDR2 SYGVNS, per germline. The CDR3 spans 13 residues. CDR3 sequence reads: CASSRGSQNIQYF. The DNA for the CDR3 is TGTGCCAGCAGTCGAGGGAGTCAAAACATTCAGTACTTC.

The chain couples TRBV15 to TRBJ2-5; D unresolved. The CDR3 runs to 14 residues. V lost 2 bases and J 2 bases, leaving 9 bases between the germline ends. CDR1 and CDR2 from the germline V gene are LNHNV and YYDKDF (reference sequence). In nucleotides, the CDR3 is TGTGCCACCAGCAGACCCACTGCGCAAGAGACCCAGTACTTC. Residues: CATSRPTAQETQYF.

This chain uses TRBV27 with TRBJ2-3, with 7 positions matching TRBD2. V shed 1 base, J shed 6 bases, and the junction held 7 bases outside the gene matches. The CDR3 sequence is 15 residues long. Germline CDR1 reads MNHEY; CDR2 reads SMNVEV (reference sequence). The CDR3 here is CASSLWGGMADTQYF. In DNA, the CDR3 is TGTGCCAGCAGTTTATGGGGGGGGATGGCGGATACGCAGTATTTT.

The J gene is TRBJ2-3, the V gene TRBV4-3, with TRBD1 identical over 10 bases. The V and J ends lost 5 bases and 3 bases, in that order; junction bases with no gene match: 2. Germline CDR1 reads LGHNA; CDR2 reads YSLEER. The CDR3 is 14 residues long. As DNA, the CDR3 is TGCGCCAGCAGCAGGGACAGGGGTACAGATACGCAGTATTTT. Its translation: CASSRDRGTDTQYF.

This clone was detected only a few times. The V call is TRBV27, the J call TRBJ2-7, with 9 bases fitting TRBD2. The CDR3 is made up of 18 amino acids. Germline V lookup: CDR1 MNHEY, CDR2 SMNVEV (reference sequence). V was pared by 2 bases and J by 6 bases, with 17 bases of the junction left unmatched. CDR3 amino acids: CASSLNAPSGTSYAEQYF. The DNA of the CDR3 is TGTGCCAGCAGTTTAAACGCTCCTTCCGGGACTAGCTACGCCGAGCAGTACTTC.

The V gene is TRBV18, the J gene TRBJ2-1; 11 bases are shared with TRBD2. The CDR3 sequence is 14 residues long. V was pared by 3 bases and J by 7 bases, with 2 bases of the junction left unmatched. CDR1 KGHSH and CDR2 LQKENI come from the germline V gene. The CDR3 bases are TGTGCCAGCTCACCGGGACTAGCGGCTAATGAGCAGTTCTTC. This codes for CASSPGLAANEQFF.

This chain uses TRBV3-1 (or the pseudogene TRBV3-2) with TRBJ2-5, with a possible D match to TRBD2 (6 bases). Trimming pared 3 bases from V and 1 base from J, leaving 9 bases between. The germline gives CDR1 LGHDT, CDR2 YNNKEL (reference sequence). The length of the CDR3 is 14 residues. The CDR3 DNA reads TGTGCCAGCAGCCAGGGGACTTTCCAAGAGACCCAGTACTTC. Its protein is CASSQGTFQETQYF.

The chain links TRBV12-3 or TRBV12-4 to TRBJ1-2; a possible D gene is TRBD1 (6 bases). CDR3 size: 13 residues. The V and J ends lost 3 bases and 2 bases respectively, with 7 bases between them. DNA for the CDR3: TGTGCCAGCAGTTTCACAGGGAACTATGGCTACACCTTC. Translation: CASSFTGNYGYTF.

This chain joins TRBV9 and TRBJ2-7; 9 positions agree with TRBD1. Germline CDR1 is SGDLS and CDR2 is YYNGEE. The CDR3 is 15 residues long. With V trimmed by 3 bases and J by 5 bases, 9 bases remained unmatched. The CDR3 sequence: CASSAGGTGNHEQYF. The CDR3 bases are TGTGCCAGCAGCGCCGGCGGGACAGGGAACCACGAGCAGTACTTC. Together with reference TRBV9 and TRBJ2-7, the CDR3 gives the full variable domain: DSGVTQTPKHLITATGQRVTLRCSPRSGDLSVYWYQQSLDQGLQFLIQYYNGEERAKGNILERFSAQQFPDLHSELNLSSLELGDSALYFCASSAGGTGNHEQYFGPGTRLTVT.

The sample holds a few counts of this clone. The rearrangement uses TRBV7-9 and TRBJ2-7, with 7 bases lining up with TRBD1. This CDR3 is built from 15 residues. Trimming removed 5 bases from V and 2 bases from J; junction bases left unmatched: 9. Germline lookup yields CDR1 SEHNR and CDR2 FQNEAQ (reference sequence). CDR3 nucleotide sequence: TGTGCCAGCAGCCTACAGGGGATGGTGCCCTACGAGCAGTACTTC. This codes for CASSLQGMVPYEQYF.

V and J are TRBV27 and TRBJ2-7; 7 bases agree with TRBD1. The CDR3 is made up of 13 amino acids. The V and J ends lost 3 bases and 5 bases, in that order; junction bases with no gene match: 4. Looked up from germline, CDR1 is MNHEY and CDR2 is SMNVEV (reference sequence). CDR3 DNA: TGTGCCAGCAGTTTCCGACAGGGCAACGAGCAGTACTTC. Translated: CASSFRQGNEQYF.

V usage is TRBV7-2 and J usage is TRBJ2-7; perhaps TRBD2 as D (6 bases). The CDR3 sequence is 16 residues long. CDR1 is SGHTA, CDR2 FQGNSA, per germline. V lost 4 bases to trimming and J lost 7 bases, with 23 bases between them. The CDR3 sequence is CASSSGRRASGGEQYF. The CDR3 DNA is TGTGCCAGCAGCTCTGGACGGAGGGCTTCGGGTGGGGAGCAGTACTTC.

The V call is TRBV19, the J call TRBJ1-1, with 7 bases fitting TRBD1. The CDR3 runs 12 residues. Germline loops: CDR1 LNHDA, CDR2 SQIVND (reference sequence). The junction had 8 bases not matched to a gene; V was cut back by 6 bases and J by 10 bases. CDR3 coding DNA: TGTGCCAGTAGCCCACAGGGGAGTGGAGCTTTCTTT. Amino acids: CASSPQGSGAFF.

The CDR3 protein is CSVERPGAPNYGYTF. The DNA for the CDR3 is TGCAGCGTTGAACGTCCAGGGGCCCCTAACTATGGCTACACCTTC. The J gene is TRBJ1-2, the V gene TRBV29-1; D may be TRBD1 (6 bases). Germline V gives CDR1 SQVTM, CDR2 ANQGSEA. This CDR3 is 15 amino acids long. V lost 2 bases and J 0 bases, leaving 13 bases between the germline ends.

CDR3 sequence (DNA): TGTGCCAGCAGGGCCGGGACAGGGGGCACAGATACGCAGTATTTT. Amino acid sequence: CASRAGTGGTDTQYF. The chain employs TRBV27 and TRBJ2-3; 10 bases are shared with TRBD1. The germline V gene has CDR1 MNHEY and CDR2 SMNVEV (reference sequence). The trim removed 6 bases at V and 1 base at J, leaving 4 bases unmatched. The CDR3 is made up of 15 amino acids.

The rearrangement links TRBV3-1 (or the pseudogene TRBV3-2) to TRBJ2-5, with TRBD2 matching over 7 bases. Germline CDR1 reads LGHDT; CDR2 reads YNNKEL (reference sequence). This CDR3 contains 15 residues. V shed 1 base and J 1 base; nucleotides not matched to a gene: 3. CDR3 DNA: TGTGCCAGCAGCCAAGCCCTAGCGGCCCAAGAGACCCAGTACTTC. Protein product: CASSQALAAQETQYF.

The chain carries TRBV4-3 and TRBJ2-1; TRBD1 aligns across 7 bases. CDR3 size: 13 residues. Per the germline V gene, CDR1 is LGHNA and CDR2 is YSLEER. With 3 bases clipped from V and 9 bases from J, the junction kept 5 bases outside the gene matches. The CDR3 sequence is CASSHGDRAEQFF. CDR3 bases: TGCGCCAGCAGCCATGGAGACAGGGCTGAGCAGTTCTTC.

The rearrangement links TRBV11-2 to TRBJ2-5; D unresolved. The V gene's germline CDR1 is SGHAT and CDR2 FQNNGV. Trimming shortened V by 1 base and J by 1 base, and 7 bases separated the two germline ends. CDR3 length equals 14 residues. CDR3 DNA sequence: TGTGCCAGCAGCTTAGTGGCTAGCCAAGAGACCCAGTACTTC. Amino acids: CASSLVASQETQYF.

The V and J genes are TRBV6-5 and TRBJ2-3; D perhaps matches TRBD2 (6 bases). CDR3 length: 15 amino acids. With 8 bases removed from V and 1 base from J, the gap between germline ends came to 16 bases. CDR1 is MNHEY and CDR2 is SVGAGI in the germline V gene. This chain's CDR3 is CASYPWRGGTDTQYF. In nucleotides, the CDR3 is TGTGCCAGCTACCCGTGGAGGGGTGGCACAGATACGCAGTATTTT.

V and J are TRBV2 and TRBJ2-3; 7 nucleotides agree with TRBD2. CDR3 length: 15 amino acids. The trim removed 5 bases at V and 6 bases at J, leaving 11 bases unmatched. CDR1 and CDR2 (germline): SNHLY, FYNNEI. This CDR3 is CASSRLAEGGDTQYF. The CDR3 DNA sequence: TGTGCCAGCAGTCGGCTAGCGGAGGGAGGGGATACGCAGTATTTT.

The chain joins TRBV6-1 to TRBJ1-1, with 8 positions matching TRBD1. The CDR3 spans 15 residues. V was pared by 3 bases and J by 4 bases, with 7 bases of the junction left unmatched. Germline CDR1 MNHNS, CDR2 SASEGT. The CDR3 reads CASSDRAGGFTEAFF. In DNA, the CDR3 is TGTGCCAGCAGTGACCGGGCAGGGGGCTTCACTGAAGCTTTCTTT.

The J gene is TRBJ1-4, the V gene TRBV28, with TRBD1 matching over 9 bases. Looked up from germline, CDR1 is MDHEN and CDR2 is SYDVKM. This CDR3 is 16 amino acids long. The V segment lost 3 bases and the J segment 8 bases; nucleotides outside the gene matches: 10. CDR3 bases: TGTGCCAGCAGTTTGAGTTGGGACAGGGTTTGGGAAAAACTGTTTTTT. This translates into CASSLSWDRVWEKLFF.